This TCR beta chain was observed in a study of STAT3 mutations in large granular lymphocyte leukemia. The CDR3 runs 14 residues. Trimming took off 4 bases at V and 3 bases at J, with 15 bases between the two ends. CDR1 and CDR2 from the germline V gene are GTSNPN and SVGIG (reference sequence). About this clone itself: Its antigen is unknown.

TCRbeta libraries averaged around 39,000 productive templates per sample. The table came from immunoSEQ multiplex PCR; TCRdb's copy has only in-frame clones and leaves some out. The table has approximately 22,000 clones, less than 95% seen once; the top ten hold approximately 6%. Findings of the study overall: Persisting codominant clonotypes may have hidden a small pathogenic clone. Every T-cell large granular lymphocyte leukemia patient had at least one immunodominant TCR beta clonotype.

The clonotype comes from a man aged 40-50 years with T-cell large granular lymphocyte leukemia. Some clones in this sample may be carry-over from other donors' samples. Sequenced material: peripheral blood mononuclear cells. The V gene is TRBV30, the J gene TRBJ1-1; D not resolved. The CDR3 is CAWTLGFGDTEAFF. In DNA, the CDR3 is TGTGCCTGGACTCTCGGCTTCGGGGACACTGAAGCTTTCTTT.